A single sample gave rise to the 21 T cell receptor beta chains below, sequenced in a study of cytomegalovirus exposure and HLA in healthy donors. Amplification used 60 Vbeta primers and 13 Jbeta primers. Only in-frame clones appear in the TCRdb table, and some are missing; sequencing was by immunoSEQ multiplex PCR. In the table there are 200,000 to 250,000 clones, under 80% of which are singletons. The sample taken for sequencing was PBMCs. Receptors originate from a young woman in good health and CMV-seronegative.

The chain combines TRBV11-3 with TRBJ1-3; D is unclear. Germline-derived CDR1 and CDR2 are SGHNT and YENEEA. The length of the CDR3 is 15 residues. With 5 bases removed from V and 0 bases from J, the gap between germline ends came to 11 bases. CDR3 sequence (DNA): TGTGCCAGCAGCCTTCGAACCAGCTCTGGAAACACCATATATTTT. Residues: CASSLRTSSGNTIYF.

The chain recombines TRBV14 with TRBJ2-3; a weak D match, TRBD2 (6 bases). Per germline, CDR1 SGHDN and CDR2 FVKESK. The CDR3 totals 13 residues. V gave up 1 base and J gave up 10 bases, with 12 bases separating them. In DNA form, the CDR3 reads TGTGCCAGCAGCCAAGTCCCAACGGGAGCGCAGTATTTT. It encodes CASSQVPTGAQYF.

V usage is TRBV11-2 and J usage is TRBJ2-2, with D possibly TRBD2 on 6 matching bases. The CDR3 sequence is 15 residues long. V was pared by 5 bases and J by 3 bases, with 13 bases between. The V gene's germline CDR1 is SGHAT and CDR2 FQNNGV. CDR3 bases: TGTGCCAGCAGCCCCCCGGGACTCCACACCGGGGAGCTGTTTTTT. This gives the protein CASSPPGLHTGELFF. Looking up the rest from reference TRBV11-2 and TRBJ2-2 gives the full variable domain: EAGVAQSPRYKIIEKRQSVAFWCNPISGHATLYWYQQILGQGPKLLIQFQNNGVVDDSQLPKDRFSAERLKGVDSTLKIQPAKLEDSAVYLCASSPPGLHTGELFFGEGSRLTVL.

This chain joins TRBV30 and TRBJ2-7; TRBD2 might be the D (5 bases). The CDR3 totals 12 residues. Trimming took 1 base from V and 3 from J, leaving 7 bases between them. Germline CDR1 reads GTSNPN; CDR2 reads SVGIG (reference sequence). CDR3 residues: CAWSDGNYEQYF. The CDR3 DNA sequence: TGTGCCTGGAGTGACGGGAACTACGAGCAGTACTTC.

This clone was detected a few times. This chain connects TRBV5-1 to TRBJ2-3, with D perhaps matching TRBD1 (6 bases). V lost 0 bases and J lost 5, with 13 bases in between. Germline loops: CDR1 SGHRS, CDR2 YFSETQ. The CDR3 covers 15 residues. The CDR3 bases are TGCGCCAGCAGCTTGGCTCCAGGGGTAGAAGATACGCAGTATTTT. It is translated as CASSLAPGVEDTQYF.

The chain is built from TRBV6-6 and TRBJ2-3, with D tentatively TRBD2 (5 bases). The CDR3 has 14 amino acids. Germline V lookup: CDR1 MNHNY, CDR2 SVGAGI (reference sequence). The V and J ends lost 2 bases and 4 bases respectively, with 10 bases between them. The CDR3 reads CASSYGVGADTQYF. CDR3 in DNA: TGTGCCAGCAGTTACGGGGTCGGGGCAGATACGCAGTATTTT.

The rearrangement joins TRBV5-1 to TRBJ2-7, with D possibly TRBD2 on 6 matching bases. The CDR3 runs to 14 residues. The V end was cut by 0 bases, the J end by 5 bases, with 12 bases between. Germline CDR1 and CDR2: SGHRS and YFSETQ. The CDR3 bases are TGCGCCAGCAGCTTGGAGCGGGTCATGGACGAGCAGTACTTC. Its protein is CASSLERVMDEQYF.

The sample holds one count of this clone. The V call is TRBV19, the J call TRBJ2-1, with 9 bases lining up with TRBD2. The germline V gene has CDR1 LNHDA and CDR2 SQIVND (reference sequence). The V gene end was trimmed by 3 bases and the J gene end by 6 bases; junction bases not matched to a gene: 3. The CDR3 is 14 residues long. CDR3 bases: TGTGCCAGTAGTATTCTAGCGGGGTTCAATGAGCAGTTCTTC. Its protein is CASSILAGFNEQFF.

This chain connects TRBV6-1 to TRBJ1-5; D not certain. V was clipped by 7 bases and J by 7 bases, with 17 bases between them. There are 14 residues in the CDR3. Germline values: CDR1 MNHNS, CDR2 SASEGT. This CDR3 reads CASTPGGSGQPQHF. The CDR3 DNA is TGTGCCAGCACTCCCGGCGGGTCGGGACAGCCCCAGCATTTT.

The chain employs TRBV2 and TRBJ2-5; D possibly corresponds to TRBD1 (6 bases). The length of the CDR3 is 15 residues. V was shortened by 2 bases and J by 2 bases, with 12 bases between the two germline ends. Germline CDR1 and CDR2: SNHLY and FYNNEI. The chain's CDR3 is CASSENRVVQETQYF. The CDR3 DNA sequence: TGTGCCAGCAGTGAAAACAGGGTGGTACAAGAGACCCAGTACTTC.

The V gene is TRBV7-9, the J gene TRBJ1-4; D unresolved. The CDR3 extends over 13 amino acids. Trimming removed 3 bases from V and 4 bases from J, with 6 bases in between. Per the germline V gene, CDR1 is SEHNR and CDR2 is FQNEAQ (reference sequence). This chain's CDR3 is CASSFQDNEKLFF. CDR3 in DNA: TGTGCCAGCAGCTTCCAGGATAATGAAAAACTGTTTTTT. Full variable domain (missing parts from reference TRBV7-9 and TRBJ1-4): DTGVSQNPRHKITKRGQNVTFRCDPISEHNRLYWYRQTLGQGPEFLTYFQNEAQLEKSRLLSDRFSAERPKGSFSTLEIQRTEQGDSAMYLCASSFQDNEKLFFGSGTQLSVL.

The chain carries TRBV30 and TRBJ1-4; D possibly corresponds to TRBD1 (5 bases). CDR1 GTSNPN and CDR2 SVGIG come from the germline V gene (reference sequence). This CDR3 contains 17 residues. V was pared by 6 bases and J by 4 bases, with 24 bases between. The CDR3 region has the DNA TGTGCCTGCGGCAGCAAGGGGCAAGGGGCGATTAATGAAAAACTGTTTTTT. This encodes CACGSKGQGAINEKLFF.

To note about this clone: The junction differs from germline at one of its ends, possibly a read error. The chain combines TRBV7-9 with TRBJ2-3; D is unclear. This CDR3 has 12 amino acids. The V gene's germline CDR1 is SEHNR and CDR2 FQNEAQ (reference sequence). The CDR3, as DNA: TGTGCCAGCAGATTAGGTTCAGGTACGCAGTATTTT. Translation gives CASRLGSGTQYF.

The chain recombines TRBV6-5 with TRBJ2-7, with a possible D match to TRBD2 (6 bases). The V gene's germline CDR1 is MNHEY and CDR2 SVGAGI. V lost 5 bases and J 4 bases, leaving 18 bases between the germline ends. There are 15 residues in the CDR3. The CDR3 nucleotides read TGTGCCAGCAGTAGTACTAACCCGGGGGAATACGAGCAGTACTTC. Encoded protein: CASSSTNPGEYEQYF.

The chain combines TRBV27 with TRBJ2-3; 7 bases match TRBD1. V shed 7 bases and J 5 bases; nucleotides not matched to a gene: 12. CDR3 length: 15 residues. Germline CDR1 reads MNHEY; CDR2 reads SMNVEV (reference sequence). CDR3 in amino acids: CASKPNQGVGDTQYF. CDR3 nucleotide sequence: TGTGCCAGCAAACCAAATCAGGGGGTGGGAGATACGCAGTATTTT.

This clone was seen a few times. V is TRBV6-1 and J is TRBJ1-6; 7 positions match TRBD1. Per the germline V gene, CDR1 is MNHNS and CDR2 is SASEGT. This CDR3 spans 14 amino acids. J gave up 10 bases and V 6 bases, and 9 bases lay outside the gene matches. CDR3 in amino acids: CASSEVGGWSPLHF. DNA for the CDR3: TGTGCCAGCAGCGAGGTAGGGGGCTGGTCACCCCTCCACTTT.

This clone occurred a few times. This chain uses TRBV11-1 with TRBJ2-7; tentative D call: TRBD1 (5 bases). In germline, CDR1 is SGHAT, CDR2 FQDESV (reference sequence). The CDR3 sequence is 14 residues long. Between the trimmed V and J ends, which lost 4 bases and 2 bases, there was a span of 12 bases. DNA for the CDR3: TGTGCCAGCAGCTCTAGGGGTTCCACCTACGAGCAGTACTTC. This codes for CASSSRGSTYEQYF.

This clone was counted a few times. The rearrangement links TRBV6-1 to TRBJ1-5; the match to TRBD1 covers 7 bases. From germline, CDR1 is MNHNS and CDR2 SASEGT. CDR3 length: 14 residues. Germline trimming cut 3 bases from V and 6 bases from J; bases unmatched to any gene: 5. CDR3 DNA sequence: TGTGCCAGCAGTGACACAGGGGTGGGTCAGCCCCAGCATTTT. Translated: CASSDTGVGQPQHF.

This chain links TRBV2 with TRBJ2-1; perhaps TRBD2 as D (5 bases). V dropped 0 bases and J dropped 6 bases, with 12 bases sitting between them. CDR3 length: 15 residues. The germline V gene has CDR1 SNHLY and CDR2 FYNNEI. The CDR3 DNA follows: TGTGCCAGCAGTGAAGCGCTTCAAGAGGGCAATGAGCAGTTCTTC. This translates into CASSEALQEGNEQFF.

The chain employs TRBV7-3 and TRBJ1-1, with D perhaps matching TRBD1 (5 bases). Trimming took off 2 bases at V and 2 bases at J, with 12 bases between the two ends. The CDR3 sequence is 15 residues long. Germline lookup yields CDR1 SGHTA and CDR2 FQGTGA. CDR3 protein: CASSLVGGGNTEAFF. The CDR3 bases are TGTGCCAGCAGCTTAGTTGGGGGGGGAAACACTGAAGCTTTCTTT.

V is TRBV10-3 and J is TRBJ2-7; a possible D gene is TRBD2 (5 bases). The V gene's germline CDR1 is ENHRY and CDR2 SYGVKD. The CDR3 sequence is 14 residues long. V was pared by 4 bases and J by 2 bases, with 12 bases between. In DNA form, the CDR3 reads TGTGCCATCAGTGCCGGACTGCCCGCCTACGAGCAGTACTTC. Protein sequence: CAISAGLPAYEQYF.